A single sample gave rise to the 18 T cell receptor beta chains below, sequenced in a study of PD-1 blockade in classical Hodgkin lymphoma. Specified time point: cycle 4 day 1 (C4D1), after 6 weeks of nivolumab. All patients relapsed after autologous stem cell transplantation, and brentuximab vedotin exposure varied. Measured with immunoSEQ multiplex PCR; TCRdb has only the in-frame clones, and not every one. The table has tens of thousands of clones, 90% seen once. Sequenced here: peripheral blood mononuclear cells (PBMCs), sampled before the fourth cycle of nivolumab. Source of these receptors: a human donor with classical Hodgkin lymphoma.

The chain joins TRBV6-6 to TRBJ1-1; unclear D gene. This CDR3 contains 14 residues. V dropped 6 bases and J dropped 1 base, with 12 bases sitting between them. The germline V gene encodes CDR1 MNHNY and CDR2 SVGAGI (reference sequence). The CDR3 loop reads CASSSGPSNTEAFF. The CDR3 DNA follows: TGTGCCAGCAGCTCCGGGCCCTCGAACACTGAAGCTTTCTTT.

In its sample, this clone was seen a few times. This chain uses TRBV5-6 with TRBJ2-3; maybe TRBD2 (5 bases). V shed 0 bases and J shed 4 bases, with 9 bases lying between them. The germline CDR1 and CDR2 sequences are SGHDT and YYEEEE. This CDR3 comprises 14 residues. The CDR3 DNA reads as TGTGCCAGCAGCTTGGTGCCAGCGGCAGATACGCAGTATTTT. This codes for CASSLVPAADTQYF.

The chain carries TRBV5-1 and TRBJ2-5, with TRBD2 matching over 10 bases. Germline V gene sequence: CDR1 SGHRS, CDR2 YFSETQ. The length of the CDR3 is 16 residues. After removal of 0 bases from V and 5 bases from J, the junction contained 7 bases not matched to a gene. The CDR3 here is CASSLVSSGGWETQYF. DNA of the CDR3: TGCGCCAGCAGCTTGGTGTCTAGCGGGGGATGGGAGACCCAGTACTTC.

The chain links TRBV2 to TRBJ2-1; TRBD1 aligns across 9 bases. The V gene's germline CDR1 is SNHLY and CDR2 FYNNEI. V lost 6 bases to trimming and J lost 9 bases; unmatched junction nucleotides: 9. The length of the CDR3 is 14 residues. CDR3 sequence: CASRPGTGSGEQFF. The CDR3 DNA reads TGTGCCAGCAGACCCGGGACAGGGTCCGGTGAGCAGTTCTTC.

The CDR3 region has the DNA TGTGCCAGCAGCGGGGTCAGGGGCCTCTCGAGGGGCTACACCTTC. It codes for CASSGVRGLSRGYTF. This chain uses TRBV7-6 with TRBJ1-2, with D tentatively TRBD1 (6 bases). The CDR3 runs 15 residues. CDR1 and CDR2 from the germline V gene are SGHVS and FNYEAQ. V was pared by 5 bases and J by 8 bases, with 21 bases between.

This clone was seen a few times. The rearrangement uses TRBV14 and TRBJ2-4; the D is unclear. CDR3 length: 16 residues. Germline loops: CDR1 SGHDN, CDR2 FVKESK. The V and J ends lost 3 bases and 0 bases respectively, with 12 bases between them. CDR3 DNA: TGTGCCAGCAGCCAGGACGGCAGGCTAGCCAAAAACATTCAGTACTTC. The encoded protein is CASSQDGRLAKNIQYF.

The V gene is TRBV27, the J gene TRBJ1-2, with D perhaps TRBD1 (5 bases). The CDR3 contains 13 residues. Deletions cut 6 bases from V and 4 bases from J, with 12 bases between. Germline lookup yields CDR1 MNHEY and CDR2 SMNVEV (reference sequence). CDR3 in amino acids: CASSIRESYGYTF. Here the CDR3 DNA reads TGTGCCAGCAGCATCAGGGAATCCTATGGCTACACCTTC.

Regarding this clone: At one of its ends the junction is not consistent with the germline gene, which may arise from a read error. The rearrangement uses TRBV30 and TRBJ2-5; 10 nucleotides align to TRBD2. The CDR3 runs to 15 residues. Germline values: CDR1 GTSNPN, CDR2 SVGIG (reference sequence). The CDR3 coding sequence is TGTGCCTGGAGACCGGGACTAGCGCCCCAAGAGGCCCAGTACTTC. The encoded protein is CAWRPGLAPQEAQYF.

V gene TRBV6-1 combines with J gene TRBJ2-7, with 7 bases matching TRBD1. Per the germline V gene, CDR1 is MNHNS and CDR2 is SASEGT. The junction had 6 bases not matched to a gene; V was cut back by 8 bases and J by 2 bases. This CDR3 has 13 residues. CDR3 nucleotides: TGTGCCAGCTCCCCTGGGACAGCCTACGAGCAGTACTTC. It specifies CASSPGTAYEQYF.

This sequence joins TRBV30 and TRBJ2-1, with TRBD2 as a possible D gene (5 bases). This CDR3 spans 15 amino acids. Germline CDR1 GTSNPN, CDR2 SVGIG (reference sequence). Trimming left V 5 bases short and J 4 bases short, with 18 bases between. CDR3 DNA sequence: TGTGCCTGGGCCCTGCACAGCGGCGTTTACAATGAGCAGTTCTTC. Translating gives CAWALHSGVYNEQFF.

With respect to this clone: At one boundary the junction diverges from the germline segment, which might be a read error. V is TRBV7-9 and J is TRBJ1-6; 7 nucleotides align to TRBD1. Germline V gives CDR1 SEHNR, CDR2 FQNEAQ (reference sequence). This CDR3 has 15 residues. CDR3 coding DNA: TGTGCCAGCACCTTAACCGGGACAGACAATTCACCCCTCCACTTT. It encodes CASTLTGTDNSPLHF.

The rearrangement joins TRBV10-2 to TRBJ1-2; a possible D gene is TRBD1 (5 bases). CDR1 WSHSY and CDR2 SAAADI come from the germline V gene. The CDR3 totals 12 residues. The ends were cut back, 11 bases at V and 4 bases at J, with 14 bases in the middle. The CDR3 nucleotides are TGCGCCGTCCAGACCCAGGGCTATGGCTACACCTTC. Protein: CAVQTQGYGYTF.

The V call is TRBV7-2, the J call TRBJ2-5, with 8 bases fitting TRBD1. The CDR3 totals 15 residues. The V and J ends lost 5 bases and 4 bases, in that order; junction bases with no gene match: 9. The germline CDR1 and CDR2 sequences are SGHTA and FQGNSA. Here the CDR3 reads CASSQRTGWGETQYF. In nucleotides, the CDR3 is TGTGCCAGCAGCCAGAGGACAGGGTGGGGAGAGACCCAGTACTTC.

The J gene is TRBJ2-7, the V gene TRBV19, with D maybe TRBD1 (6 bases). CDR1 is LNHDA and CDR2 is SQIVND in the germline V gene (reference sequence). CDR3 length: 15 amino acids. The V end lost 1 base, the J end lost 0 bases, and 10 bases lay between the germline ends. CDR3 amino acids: CASSIGTGNSYEQYF. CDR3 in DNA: TGTGCCAGTAGTATAGGTACAGGGAACTCCTACGAGCAGTACTTC.

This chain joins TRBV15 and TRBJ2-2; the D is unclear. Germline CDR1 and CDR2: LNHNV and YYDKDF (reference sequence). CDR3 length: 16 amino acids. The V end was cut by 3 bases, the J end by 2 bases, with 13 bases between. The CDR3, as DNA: TGTGCCACCAGCAGCGGGCCTTTCTTAAACACCGGGGAGCTGTTTTTT. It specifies CATSSGPFLNTGELFF.

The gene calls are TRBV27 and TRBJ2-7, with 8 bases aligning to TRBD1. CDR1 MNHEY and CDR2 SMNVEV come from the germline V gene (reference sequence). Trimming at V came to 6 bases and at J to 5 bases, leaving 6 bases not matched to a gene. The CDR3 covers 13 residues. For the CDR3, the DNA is TGTGCCAGCAGCCCGTCGACAGGGGACGAGCAGTACTTC. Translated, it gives CASSPSTGDEQYF.

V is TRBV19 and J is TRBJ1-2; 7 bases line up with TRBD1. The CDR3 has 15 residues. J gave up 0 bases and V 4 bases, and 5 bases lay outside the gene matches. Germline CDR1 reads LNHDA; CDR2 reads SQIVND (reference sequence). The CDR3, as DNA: TGTGCCAGTAGTACCGGACAGGACGCTAACTATGGCTACACCTTC. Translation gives CASSTGQDANYGYTF.

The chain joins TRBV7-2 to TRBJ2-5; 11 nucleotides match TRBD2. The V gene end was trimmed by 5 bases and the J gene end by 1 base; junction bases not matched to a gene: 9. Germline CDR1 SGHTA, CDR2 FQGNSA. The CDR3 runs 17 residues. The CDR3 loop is CASSTRAGTSGQETQYF. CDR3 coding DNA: TGTGCCAGCAGCACCAGAGCAGGGACTAGCGGCCAAGAGACCCAGTACTTC.